The clone carrying this TCR beta chain was counted a few times. The antigen remains undetermined. The source of the sample is a study of spatial heterogeneity in lung cancer. Findings and caveats of the study: Resection blood, more than follow-up blood, showed ubiquitous expanded tumor TCRs.

Time point reported: sample taken at primary tumor resection. Whole RNA was taken from tumor, nontumor lung or frozen PBMC; it was then sequenced unsorted. Trimming removed 5 bases from V and 4 bases from J; junction bases left unmatched: 9. The CDR3 contains 16 residues. The germline gives CDR1 LNHDA, CDR2 SQIVND (reference sequence). TCR cDNA molecules were tagged individually, and each one carried a unique molecular identifier. TCRdb re-called the 5' RACE reads with MiXCR, one entry per CDR3 protein. The sample includes more than 75,000 distinct CDR3 sequences, 10% to 15% of them seen just once. Sequencing was performed on PBMCs, taken at surgery. The TCR comes from a male donor with early-stage non-small cell lung cancer. V and J are TRBV19 and TRBJ1-5, with 9 bases aligning to TRBD1. The CDR3 DNA reads TGTGCCAGTAGTTCGATCGACAGGGGGGCTAATCAGCCCCAGCATTTT. It codes for CASSSIDRGANQPQHF.